What follows are 2 T cell receptor beta chains derived from one specimen sequenced in a study of T-cell reconstitution after alpha-beta-depleted transplantation in children. The TCRbeta library incorporated unique molecular identifiers. One entry per CDR3 protein, called by TCRdb with MiXCR from the PCR reads. There are 400,000 to 500,000 distinct CDR3 sequences in the sample; roughly a tenth occur only once, and approximately 5% lies in the top ten. The sequencing here drew on PBMCs from the stem cell graft donor, taken from the stem cell graft. These receptors came from a human donor who donated a stem cell graft to a child with acute myeloid leukemia.

The chain uses TRBV7-8 and TRBJ1-2; D gene unclear. The germline V and J ends were trimmed by 6 bases and 4 bases, with 12 bases remaining between them. The CDR3 covers 13 residues. Germline V lookup: CDR1 SGHVS, CDR2 FQNEAQ. This CDR3 is CASRAVGSYGYTF. In DNA, the CDR3 is TGTGCCAGCAGAGCTGTGGGCAGCTATGGCTACACCTTC.

Ten or more counts support this clonotype. CDR3 residues: CASGPGMNTEAFF. CDR3 coding DNA: TGTGCCAGCGGACCAGGGATGAACACTGAAGCTTTCTTT. The chain links TRBV7-8 to TRBJ1-1; D might be TRBD1 (5 bases). Trimming stripped 8 bases from V and 0 bases from J, with 10 bases between. The CDR3 is 13 amino acids. Germline V lookup: CDR1 SGHVS, CDR2 FQNEAQ.